Following are 8 T cell receptor beta chains from one sample sequenced in a study of cytomegalovirus exposure and HLA in healthy donors. Primers: 60 Vbeta forward and 13 Jbeta reverse. Using immunoSEQ multiplex PCR, the repertoire was profiled, and TCRdb retains in-frame clones only, with some absent. The sample has more than 150,000 clones, 70% to 85% seen once. Input material: PBMCs. These receptors were collected from a male donor in good health and CMV-seronegative.

This chain uses TRBV6-5 with TRBJ1-1, with 7 bases that match TRBD1. Germline CDR1 and CDR2: MNHEY and SVGAGI. The V and J ends lost 5 bases and 4 bases, in that order; junction bases with no gene match: 10. CDR3 size: 15 residues. The CDR3 region is CASSPGGTVRTEAFF. The CDR3 DNA reads TGTGCCAGCAGTCCAGGGGGGACGGTTCGCACTGAAGCTTTCTTT.

The chain couples TRBV27 to TRBJ2-7; TRBD1 matches 11 bases. V lost 5 bases to trimming and J lost 8 bases; unmatched junction nucleotides: 11. CDR1 MNHEY and CDR2 SMNVEV come from the germline V gene (reference sequence). The CDR3 has 15 amino acids. CDR3 sequence (DNA): TGTGCCAGCAGTCTAACCCCGGGACAGGGGGATCAGCAGTACTTC. Its protein product is CASSLTPGQGDQQYF.

A word on this clone: The junction differs from germline at one of its ends, possibly a read error. This rearrangement joins TRBV5-4 to TRBJ1-6, with D possibly TRBD1 on 6 matching bases. Germline values: CDR1 SGHNT, CDR2 YYREEE (reference sequence). This CDR3 is built from 16 residues. CDR3 residues: CASSFGQSSYKSPLHF. The CDR3 DNA is TGTGCCAGCAGCTTCGGACAGAGCTCCTATAAGTCACCCCTCCACTTT.

The V gene is TRBV7-2, the J gene TRBJ2-7, with 7 bases aligning to TRBD1. CDR1 and CDR2 (germline): SGHTA, FQGNSA. J lost 0 bases, V lost 5 bases, and 10 bases had no gene match. The CDR3 covers 16 residues. CDR3 amino acids: CASSPQGTVVSYEQYF. CDR3 nucleotides: TGTGCCAGCAGCCCTCAAGGGACAGTGGTCTCCTACGAGCAGTACTTC.

This chain links TRBV6-6 with TRBJ2-7; 14 bases map to TRBD2. Unmatched junction bases numbered 9, after V lost 5 bases and J lost 6 bases. Germline values: CDR1 MNHNY, CDR2 SVGAGI (reference sequence). The CDR3 sequence is 16 residues long. The CDR3 is CASSKGLAGDPLEQYF. CDR3 bases: TGTGCCAGCAGTAAGGGACTAGCGGGGGACCCCCTCGAGCAGTACTTC.

The chain links TRBV5-1 to TRBJ2-1, with a tentative D call TRBD2 (7 bases). The CDR3 is made up of 15 amino acids. CDR1 is SGHRS, CDR2 YFSETQ, per germline. V dropped 4 bases and J dropped 4 bases, with 15 bases sitting between them. CDR3 DNA sequence: TGCGCCAGCAGCAGGGGGGGATCCACTTACAATGAGCAGTTCTTC. Translating it yields CASSRGGSTYNEQFF.

The chain joins TRBV6-1 to TRBJ2-7, with D possibly being TRBD2 (6 bases). Trimming took 10 bases from V and 4 from J, leaving 20 bases between them. In germline, CDR1 is MNHNS, CDR2 SASEGT. The CDR3 extends over 14 amino acids. For the CDR3, the DNA is TGTGCCACCTCAACCCGCGGGGTAGGTTACGAGCAGTACTTC. Translated: CATSTRGVGYEQYF.

The chain has TRBV18 and TRBJ1-2; maybe TRBD1 (6 bases). The CDR3 is 12 residues long. Germline V gene lookup returns CDR1 KGHSH and CDR2 LQKENI. The germline V and J ends were trimmed by 4 bases and 13 bases, with 16 bases remaining between them. The DNA for the CDR3 is TGTGCCAGCTCACTAGAACAGGGAGGGCCCACCTTC. Translating gives CASSLEQGGPTF.